The 3 T cell receptor beta chains presented below share a single source sample, sequenced in a study of blood T cells in healthy people across ages. Sample-barcoded 5' priming and a J-beta primer mix drove a second PCR of roughly 7 to 11 cycles. TCRdb independently ran MiXCR on the 5' RACE reads; one entry per CDR3 protein. The sample shows around 1,000,000 distinct CDR3 sequences, almost 25% of them seen only once. Another study also made use of these data, one on T cells of mothers and their children.

The sequencing input was blood. All receptors derive from a girl aged 2-9 years in good health.

This clonotype was found a few times. An end of the junction does not agree with germline; a read error may underlie this. The chain links TRBV2 to TRBJ1-2; D is possibly TRBD1 (5 bases). The germline V gene encodes CDR1 SNHLY and CDR2 FYNNEI. CDR3 length equals 12 residues. The CDR3 loop is CASSVDSYDYTF. In DNA, the CDR3 is TGTGCCAGCAGTGTAGACAGCTATGACTACACCTTC. The entire variable domain, with the rest obtained from reference TRBV2 and TRBJ1-2, is as follows: EPEVTQTPSHQVTQMGQEVILRCVPISNHLYFYWYRQILGQKVEFLVSFYNNEISEKSEIFDDQFSVERPDGSNFTLKIRSTKLEDSAMYFCASSVDSYDYTFGSGTRLTVV.

The V call is TRBV6-2 or TRBV6-3, the J call TRBJ2-5; the match to TRBD1 covers 9 bases. The DNA end lines up better with TRBJ2-7; the J call may be wrong. There are 16 residues in the CDR3. Germline values: CDR1 MNHEY, CDR2 SVGEGT. The CDR3 loop is CASRSGTGIHPYEQYF. The CDR3 bases are TGTGCCAGCAGATCCGGGACAGGGATTCACCCCTACGAGCAGTACTTC.

The V gene is TRBV27, the J gene TRBJ1-1; possibly TRBD1 for D (6 bases). CDR3 length: 15 amino acids. Germline loops: CDR1 MNHEY, CDR2 SMNVEV (reference sequence). Trimming left V 5 bases short and J 0 bases short, with 13 bases between. CDR3 DNA: TGTGCCAGCAGTGTGACAGGCCTAATGAACACTGAAGCTTTCTTT. Translation gives CASSVTGLMNTEAFF.